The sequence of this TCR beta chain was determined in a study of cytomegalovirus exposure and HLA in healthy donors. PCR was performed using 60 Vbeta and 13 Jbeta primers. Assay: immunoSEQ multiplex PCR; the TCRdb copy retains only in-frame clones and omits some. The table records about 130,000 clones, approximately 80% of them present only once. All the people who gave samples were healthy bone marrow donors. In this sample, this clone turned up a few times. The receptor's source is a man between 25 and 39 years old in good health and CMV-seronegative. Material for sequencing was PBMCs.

CDR3 residues: CASSQDPTAHYGYTF. Here the CDR3 DNA reads TGCGCCAGCAGCCAAGATCCCACAGCACACTATGGCTACACCTTC. V gene TRBV4-3 combines with J gene TRBJ1-2; D ambiguous. CDR3 length equals 15 residues. In germline, CDR1 is LGHNA, CDR2 YSLEER. V dropped 0 bases and J dropped 3 bases, with 11 bases sitting between them.